This entry lists 18 T cell receptor beta chains sequenced from one sample in a study of shared clonotypes between healthy human individuals (dated by TCRdb to about 2020). The library was prepared using the immunoSEQ multiplex PCR assay. Imported from immuneACCESS, the table was reduced by TCRdb to in-frame sequences with V and J called. These copies leave out some clones; in studies compared against another copy, an unresolved V gene accounts for under half, and the cause of the remainder is not known. In all, the sample holds about 100,000 clones, and around half of those were seen once. Approximately 16% of the sample is taken by the ten largest. Sequencing input: PBMCs. The source is a woman aged 35 to 49 in good health. Some clones in this sample may be carry-over from other donors' samples.

To note about this clone: A much more abundant neighbour one base away suggests this may be a read error. The chain carries TRBV27 and TRBJ2-1; D possibly corresponds to TRBD2 (5 bases). The CDR3 length is 13 residues. Germline assignment: CDR1 MNHEY and CDR2 SMNVEV (reference sequence). The CDR3 protein is CASSYHSRGERFF. The CDR3 bases are TGTGCCAGCAGTTACCACTCCCGGGGTGAGCGGTTCTTC.

The chain has TRBV7-9 and TRBJ1-5; D gene uncertain. The CDR3 spans 13 residues. CDR1 and CDR2 from the germline V gene are SEHNR and FQNEAQ (reference sequence). V lost 5 bases and J lost 5, with 10 bases in between. The CDR3 region is CASSIRADQPQHF. CDR3 bases: TGTGCCAGCAGCATCCGGGCGGATCAGCCCCAGCATTTT.

Regarding this clone: One junction end does not reproduce the germline sequence, and a read error may be involved. The chain is built from TRBV27 and TRBJ1-5; TRBD1 might be the D (5 bases). The CDR3 contains 13 residues. Per the germline V gene, CDR1 is MNHEY and CDR2 is SMNVEV (reference sequence). CDR3 sequence reads: CASSRGSSQPQHF. The CDR3 bases are TGTGCCAGCAGCCGGGGGTCGAGTCAGCCCCAGCACTTT.

This clone was observed at least ten times. The chain is built from TRBV13 and TRBJ1-1; 7 bases align to TRBD1. From germline, CDR1 is PRHDT and CDR2 FYEKMQ (reference sequence). This CDR3 comprises 14 residues. Germline trimming cut 7 bases from V and 6 bases from J; bases unmatched to any gene: 11. CDR3 in DNA: TGTGCCAGCACCCCAGGGGGGCGTGGCGCTGAAGCTTTCTTT. As protein: CASTPGGRGAEAFF.

This clone was seen ten or more times. The chain carries TRBV19 and TRBJ2-5; a possible D gene is TRBD1 (6 bases). V lost 3 bases and J 5 bases, leaving 7 bases between the germline ends. Germline lookup yields CDR1 LNHDA and CDR2 SQIVND (reference sequence). The CDR3 loop spans 12 amino acids. This CDR3 is CASSITGETQYF. The CDR3 DNA reads as TGTGCCAGTAGTATTACAGGGGAGACCCAGTACTTC. The full variable domain, in which reference TRBV19 and TRBJ2-5 provide the parts outside the CDR3, is DGGITQSPKYLFRKEGQNVTLSCEQNLNHDAMYWYRQDPGQGLRLIYYSQIVNDFQKGDIAEGYSVSREKKESFPLTVTSAQKNPTAFYLCASSITGETQYFGPGTRLLVL.

The chain carries TRBV5-6 and TRBJ2-1, with no clear D. With 3 bases removed from V and 0 bases from J, the gap between germline ends came to 7 bases. The CDR3 sequence is 14 residues long. Germline V gives CDR1 SGHDT, CDR2 YYEEEE. The CDR3 sequence is CASSWMSSYNEQFF. In DNA form, the CDR3 reads TGTGCCAGCAGCTGGATGAGCTCCTACAATGAGCAGTTCTTC.

This clone was found a few times. The rearrangement links TRBV9 to TRBJ2-5; D is undetermined. This CDR3 is built from 14 residues. V was shortened by 2 bases and J by 3 bases, with 11 bases between the two germline ends. Per the germline V gene, CDR1 is SGDLS and CDR2 is YYNGEE. CDR3 DNA: TGTGCCAGCAGCGTTGGGCCCCTCGAAGAGACCCAGTACTTC. As protein: CASSVGPLEETQYF. Full variable domain (missing parts from reference TRBV9 and TRBJ2-5): DSGVTQTPKHLITATGQRVTLRCSPRSGDLSVYWYQQSLDQGLQFLIQYYNGEERAKGNILERFSAQQFPDLHSELNLSSLELGDSALYFCASSVGPLEETQYFGPGTRLLVL.

This clone was counted a single time. This chain uses TRBV5-1 with TRBJ2-1; 11 bases are shared with TRBD2. CDR1 is SGHRS, CDR2 YFSETQ, per germline. J gave up 0 bases and V 5 bases, and 4 bases lay outside the gene matches. The CDR3 is made up of 16 amino acids. CDR3: CASRETSGSSYNEQFF. For the CDR3, the DNA is TGCGCCAGCAGGGAAACTAGCGGGAGCTCCTACAATGAGCAGTTCTTC.

This clone was detected many times. The chain employs TRBV15 and TRBJ2-3; TRBD2 might be the D (5 bases). CDR3 length: 14 amino acids. V was trimmed by 0 bases and J by 6 bases, leaving 10 bases between them. Germline V gene data show CDR1 as LNHNV and CDR2 as YYDKDF (reference sequence). CDR3 sequence reads: CATSRETSWDTQYF. The DNA for the CDR3 is TGTGCCACCAGCAGAGAAACTAGTTGGGATACGCAGTATTTT.

J is TRBJ2-5 and V is TRBV30, with D maybe TRBD1 (6 bases). The CDR3 spans 15 residues. Germline V gene sequence: CDR1 GTSNPN, CDR2 SVGIG (reference sequence). Trimming took off 5 bases at V and 5 bases at J, with 21 bases between the two ends. Written as DNA, the CDR3 is TGTGCCTGGGGAAGAAATGGGACACCGAGGGAGACCCAGTACTTC. This encodes CAWGRNGTPRETQYF.

The V gene is TRBV9, the J gene TRBJ1-1, with TRBD1 as a possible D gene (5 bases). Per germline, CDR1 SGDLS and CDR2 YYNGEE. Trimming stripped 0 bases from V and 3 bases from J, with 9 bases between. This CDR3 is 14 amino acids long. The CDR3 region has the DNA TGTGCCAGCAGCGTAGAACCGGGGGACACTGAAGCTTTCTTT. It is translated as CASSVEPGDTEAFF.

Ten or more counts support this clone. The chain links TRBV27 to TRBJ1-2; D remains ambiguous. The CDR3 contains 12 residues. Germline V CDR1 and CDR2: MNHEY, SMNVEV (reference sequence). V was clipped by 6 bases and J by 1 base, with 6 bases between them. The CDR3 spells CASRGGNYGYTF. The CDR3 DNA follows: TGTGCCAGCAGGGGCGGTAACTATGGCTACACCTTC.

Note on this clone: A far larger clone is off by one base, so a read error is likely. The chain couples TRBV7-9 to TRBJ1-1, with unresolved D. V was pared by 3 bases and J by 4 bases, with 9 bases between. This CDR3 is built from 13 residues. Germline V gene data show CDR1 as SEHNR and CDR2 as FQNEAQ (reference sequence). The CDR3 nucleotides are TGTGCCAGCAGCTTCGGGCTGAGCACTGAAGCTTTCTTT. It translates to CASSFGLSTEAFF.

On this clone: This is likely an artifact of a read error, given a far larger clone one base away. The chain combines TRBV30 with TRBJ2-1; D possibly uses TRBD1 or TRBD2 (5 bases each). The CDR3 has 14 amino acids. The germline V and J ends were trimmed by 1 base and 4 bases, with 11 bases remaining between them. Per germline, CDR1 GTSNPN and CDR2 SVGIG (reference sequence). CDR3 loop: CAWSGGIRYNEQFF. CDR3 DNA: TGTGCCTGGAGTGGGGGGATCCGTTACAATGAGCAGTTCTTC.

In this sample, this clone turned up a few times. The chain is built from TRBV5-1 and TRBJ2-3; 7 bases fit TRBD1. The CDR3 sequence is 16 residues long. The germline gives CDR1 SGHRS, CDR2 YFSETQ. V lost 2 bases and J lost 1; bases outside the gene matches: 7. The CDR3: CASSLLEGAGTDTQYF. Here the CDR3 DNA reads TGCGCCAGCAGCTTACTCGAGGGGGCGGGCACAGATACGCAGTATTTT. Combining the CDR3 with reference TRBV5-1 and TRBJ2-3 gives the whole variable domain KAGVTQTPRYLIKTRGQQVTLSCSPISGHRSVSWYQQTPGQGLQFLFEYFSETQRNKGNFPGRFSGRQFSNSRSEMNVSTLELGDSALYLCASSLLEGAGTDTQYFGPGTRLTVL.

Note on this clone: This CDR3 is also generated by other DNA sequences in the sample. J is TRBJ2-7 and V is TRBV6-6; a possible D gene is TRBD1 (6 bases). Looked up from germline, CDR1 is MNHNY and CDR2 is SVGAGI (reference sequence). This CDR3 comprises 12 residues. Trimming cost V 5 bases and J 3 bases, with 8 bases left between them. The CDR3 DNA reads TGTGCCAGCAGTCCAGGGGACTACGAGCAGTACTTC. This sequence encodes CASSPGDYEQYF.

The J gene is TRBJ2-5, the V gene TRBV7-6, with TRBD2 matching over 9 bases. This CDR3 has 16 amino acids. From germline, CDR1 is SGHVS and CDR2 FNYEAQ. V lost 4 bases to trimming and J lost 4 bases; unmatched junction nucleotides: 10. The CDR3: CASSSRYARGGETQYF. The CDR3 DNA sequence: TGTGCCAGCAGCTCCCGCTACGCGCGGGGGGGAGAGACCCAGTACTTC.

The chain has TRBV25-1 and TRBJ2-7, with 9 bases identical to TRBD2. Trimming took 4 bases from V and 2 from J; bases not matched to a gene: 6. CDR1 is MGHDK and CDR2 is SYGVNS in the germline V gene. This CDR3 comprises 15 residues. CDR3 in DNA: TGTGCCAGCAGTGGGACGACTAGCGGAACCTACGAGCAGTACTTC. It encodes CASSGTTSGTYEQYF.